The T cell receptor beta chain under discussion was sequenced for a study of shared clonotypes between healthy human individuals. Study conclusions and caveats: There were few donors, and this limited the genetic and exposure-history diversity represented.

Generated by immunoSEQ multiplex PCR, the TCRdb table keeps only in-frame clones and is missing some. The repertoire holds 150,000 to 200,000 clones, approximately 61% seen once, with 8.5% to 12% in the top ten. This clone was detected only a few times. Antigen specificity is unknown. CDR1 SGDLS and CDR2 YYNGEE come from the germline V gene. This CDR3 region has 18 residues. The V end was cut by 3 bases, the J end by 6 bases, with 24 bases between. Sequences were obtained from memory CD4+ T cells sorted from blood. Regarding subset: CD45RA-negative fraction. The V gene is TRBV9, the J gene TRBJ2-2; the D gene is possibly TRBD1 (6 bases). This receptor was obtained from a man between 25 and 39 years old in good health. CDR3 loop: CASSAYHNRAGASGELFF. The CDR3 DNA sequence: TGTGCCAGCAGCGCGTATCACAATCGGGCAGGGGCCTCCGGGGAGCTGTTTTTT.